A selection of T cell receptor beta chains follows, all from one sample in a study of T cell therapy after organ transplantation. No antigen has been assigned to these receptors. Sequencing was performed with immunoSEQ multiplex PCR; in TCRdb, only in-frame clones are kept and a portion is missing. The sample lists 40,000 to 60,000 clones; approximately 94% were seen once. The sample was CD8+ T cells from blood, taken before autologous CMV-specific T cell therapy. The receptor set was obtained from a human patient who had received a solid organ transplant and had CMV disease. The CDR3 runs from the conserved cysteine through the conserved F or W. D genes are given only for firm matches. Some rows have no size entry. The others give once, few or many, or a class for an expanded clone.

>TRBV7-2|15|once|TRBJ2-7|TRBD2
TGTGCCAGCAGTTACATGACTAGCAGTGCCTACGAGCAGTACTTC
CASSYMTSSAYEQYF
>TRBV13|16|.|TRBJ2-1|TRBD2
TGTGCCAGCAGCTTAGAAGGGACGGGGGGGTCCAATGAGCAGTTCTTC
CASSLEGTGGSNEQFF
>TRBV27|11|.|TRBJ2-1|.
TGTGCCAGCACTTTAGGCAATGAGCAGTTCTTC
CASTLGNEQFF
>TRBV7-6|16|once|TRBJ2-2|TRBD1
TGTGCCAGCAGCTCAACAGGGGGCTGGAACACCGGGGAGCTGTTTTTT
CASSSTGGWNTGELFF
>TRBV4-3|13|.|TRBJ1-5|.
TGCGCCAGCAGCCAAGATAGAGGGCAGCCCCAGCATTTT
CASSQDRGQPQHF
>TRBV9|13|once|TRBJ2-3|TRBD2
TGTGCCAGCAGCGCCCCTAGCGGCGATACGCAGTATTTT
CASSAPSGDTQYF
>TRBV4-1|13|.|TRBJ2-3|TRBD1
TGCGCCAGCAGCCCGGGGACAGTAGATACGCAGTATTTT
CASSPGTVDTQYF
>TRBV4-3|16|.|TRBJ1-3|.
TGCGCCAGCAGCCAAGATGCAGGCAGCTCTGGAAACACCATATATTTT
CASSQDAGSSGNTIYF
>TRBV30|15|.|TRBJ1-5|.
TGTGCCTGGATCCCCACCATGGGTAGCAATCAGCCCCAGCATTTT
CAWIPTMGSNQPQHF
>TRBV6-6|15|.|TRBJ1-4|TRBD1
TGTGCCAGCAGTTACGCGGGACAGACTAATGAAAAACTGTTTTTT
CASSYAGQTNEKLFF
>TRBV6-5|14|.|TRBJ1-1|.
TGTGCCAGCACCTCCCAGGGCATGAACACTGAAGCTTTCTTT
CASTSQGMNTEAFF
>TRBV5-4|15|.|TRBJ1-1|TRBD1
TGTGCCAGCAGCCCGCCAGGGGGCGAGAGCACTGAAGCTTTCTTT
CASSPPGGESTEAFF
>TRBV4-2|15|.|TRBJ1-4|TRBD1
TGTGCCAGCAGCCCCAGGGACAGGAAGAATGAAAAACTGTTTTTT
CASSPRDRKNEKLFF
>TRBV15|15|.|TRBJ2-7|TRBD1
TGTGCCACCAGCCGACGAGGACAGGGGGCCCACGAGCAGTACTTC
CATSRRGQGAHEQYF
>TRBV4-3|16|.|TRBJ1-3|.
TGCGCCAGCAGCCAAGATAGGGGTTATTCTGGAAACACCATATATTTT
CASSQDRGYSGNTIYF
>TRBV7-2|12|.|TRBJ1-1|.
TGTGCCAGCAGCTTGTTCACCCTTGAAGCTTTCTTT
CASSLFTLEAFF
>TRBV6-5|13|.|TRBJ1-2|.
TGTGCCAGCGGGCCTGGGCTGGGCTATGGCTACACCTTC
CASGPGLGYGYTF
>TRBV4-1|15|once|TRBJ1-5|TRBD1
TGCGCCAGCAGCCTACAGGGGATTAGCAATCAGCCCCAGCATTTT
CASSLQGISNQPQHF
>TRBV6-5|14|.|TRBJ2-7|.
TGTGCCAGCAGTTACTCGAGGGGTACCTACGAGCAGTACTTC
CASSYSRGTYEQYF
>TRBV5-1|14|.|TRBJ1-5|TRBD1
TGCGCCAGCAGCTTGGGACAGGGGGCACAGCCCCAGCATTTT
CASSLGQGAQPQHF
>TRBV13|17|.|TRBJ2-7|.
TGTGCCAGCAGCTCACAAGACGGCAGTTCCAGCTCCTACGAGCAGTACTTC
CASSSQDGSSSSYEQYF
>TRBV27|15|few|TRBJ2-3|.
TGTGCCAGCAGTTTACCAGGGTTTAGCACAGATACGCAGTATTTT
CASSLPGFSTDTQYF
>TRBV11-2|11|.|TRBJ1-2|.
TGTGCCAGCAGCACGGGCTTCGGCTACACCTTC
CASSTGFGYTF
>TRBV19|15|.|TRBJ1-5|.
TGTGCCAGTAGTATAGTAAGCAGTAGCAATCAGCCCCAGCATTTT
CASSIVSSSNQPQHF
>TRBV21-1|13|once|TRBJ1-1|.
TGTGCCAGCAGCCGGGCCTGTAGCACTGAAGCTTTCTTT
CASSRACSTEAFF
>TRBV4-3|18|.|TRBJ2-7|TRBD1
TGCGCCAGCAGCCAGTGGACAGGGGAGAGGCTTTGGGGACTGCAGCAGTACTTC
CASSQWTGERLWGLQQYF
>TRBV27|15|once|TRBJ2-1|TRBD1
TGTGCCAGCAGTTTCCAGTCCGGGACAGGGAATGAGCAGTTCTTC
CASSFQSGTGNEQFF
>TRBV7-3|17|.|TRBJ2-3|TRBD2
TGTGCCAGCAGCCCCCGGACTAGCGGGGAAAGCACAGATACGCAGTATTTT
CASSPRTSGESTDTQYF
>TRBV30|17|.|TRBJ1-2|.
TGTGCCTGGAGTGTACCGGACGAACTTTGGGCTAACTATGGCTACACCTTC
CAWSVPDELWANYGYTF
>TRBV6-1|15|.|TRBJ2-3|.
TGTGCCAGCAGTGATGGCGGGCAGGGGACAGATACGCAGTATTTT
CASSDGGQGTDTQYF
>TRBV25-1|14|once|TRBJ1-2|TRBD1
TGTGCCAGCAGCGTTACAGGGGGGTTGTGGGGCTACACCTTC
CASSVTGGLWGYTF
>TRBV10-2|16|.|TRBJ2-3|TRBD2
TGCGCCAGCAGTGAGTCCCTAGCGGGATCCACAGATACGCAGTATTTT
CASSESLAGSTDTQYF
>TRBV19|17|.|TRBJ1-6|.
TGTGCCAGTAGTATCTATCTCGAGACAGCGAGGGATTCACCCCTCCACTTT
CASSIYLETARDSPLHF
>TRBV7-9|13|.|TRBJ2-1|.
TGTGCCAGCAGCTTAGCGTCCGGGAATGAGCAGTTCTTC
CASSLASGNEQFF
>TRBV27|14|.|TRBJ1-1|.
TGTGCCAGCAGTTACGGGGGGCTTAGCACTGAAGCTTTCTTT
CASSYGGLSTEAFF
>TRBV13|13|.|TRBJ2-3|.
TGTGCCACCCAGGAGCGGCTCACAGATACGCAGTATTTT
CATQERLTDTQYF
>TRBV30|14|once|TRBJ2-7|TRBD2
TGTGCCTGGAGTGTGGGTAGCGGGAGGCACGAGCAGTACTTC
CAWSVGSGRHEQYF
>TRBV7-3|15|.|TRBJ2-7|TRBD2
TGTGCCAGCAGCTTAACCCCGGGACTAGGGTACGAGCAGTACTTC
CASSLTPGLGYEQYF
>TRBV4-1|15|.|TRBJ2-2|.
TGCGCCAGCAGCCAATGGAGGGCGAACACCGGGGAGCTGTTTTTT
CASSQWRANTGELFF
>TRBV19|15|.|TRBJ2-7|TRBD1
TGTGCCAGTAGTACCCGGGACAGCACAACCTACGAGCAGTACTTC
CASSTRDSTTYEQYF
>TRBV27|13|.|TRBJ1-1|.
TGTGCCAGCAGTTTAGGAAGACAGATCGAAGCTTTCTTT
CASSLGRQIEAFF
>TRBV19|16|.|TRBJ2-1|TRBD2
TGTGCCAGTAGTGCCAGACTAGCGGGAGGGCCCCATGAGCAGTTCTTC
CASSARLAGGPHEQFF
>TRBV15|13|.|TRBJ2-7|.
TGTGCCACCGGAACCTTAGGCTCCTACGAGCAGTACTTC
CATGTLGSYEQYF
>TRBV10-3|14|.|TRBJ2-3|.
TGTGCCATCAGTGAGGGCGGTTACACAGATACGCAGTATTTT
CAISEGGYTDTQYF
>TRBV7-6|13|.|TRBJ1-1|.
TGTGCCAGCAGCTTAGGCAGGAACACTGAAGCTTTCTTT
CASSLGRNTEAFF
>TRBV6-6|14|.|TRBJ1-2|.
TGTGCCAGCAGGCCAGACAGCCCTAACTATGGCTACACCTTC
CASRPDSPNYGYTF
>TRBV5-4|14|.|TRBJ1-2|TRBD1
TGTGCCAGCAGCATCGGGACAGGGAACTATGGCTACACCTTC
CASSIGTGNYGYTF
>TRBV19|15|.|TRBJ1-2|TRBD1
TGTGCCAGTAGTGTGGTGACAGGGGTAGTAGGTGGCTACACCTTC
CASSVVTGVVGGYTF
>TRBV5-5|16|.|TRBJ2-2|TRBD1
TGTGCCAGCCATACACCGACAGGGGAAAATACCGGGGAGCTGTTTTTT
CASHTPTGENTGELFF